A selection of T cell receptor beta chains follows, all from one sample in a study of T cells in Graves' hyperthyroidism and ophthalmopathy. MiXCR, applied by TCRdb to the multiplex PCR reads, yields one record per CDR3 protein. The profile shows approximately 400,000 distinct CDR3 sequences, about 14% of them singletons. The sequenced sample consisted of blood. The source is a man aged 50-60 years with Graves' ophthalmopathy. The CDR3 runs from the conserved cysteine through the conserved F or W. The D gene is left open where the match is weak. Only some rows state a clone size, as once, few, many or a class for expanded clones.

clone_size j_call v_call d_call cdr3_nt cdr3_aa
many TRBJ2-3 TRBV12-3/TRBV12-4 TRBD1 TGTGCCAGCGGGAACAGGGGTACAGATACGCAGTATTTT CASGNRGTDTQYF
many TRBJ2-1 TRBV5-1 TRBD1 TGCGCCAGCAGCCCCATCACAGGGGGCTCCTACAATGAGCAGTTCTTC CASSPITGGSYNEQFF
many TRBJ2-7 TRBV29-1 . TGCAGCGTAATAAGGAATTTGGGCTACGAGCAGTACTTC CSVIRNLGYEQYF
few TRBJ2-3 TRBV5-1 . TGCGCCAGCAGCTTGGTTCAGGATAGCACAGATACGCAGTATTTT CASSLVQDSTDTQYF
. TRBJ2-3 TRBV6-1 . TGTGCCAGCAGTGAATCGCGCACCACAGATACGCAGTATTTT CASSESRTTDTQYF
many TRBJ2-2 TRBV20-1 TRBD2 TGCAGTGCTAGAAGCGGCGGGGGGAACACCGGGGAGCTGTTTTTT CSARSGGGNTGELFF
many TRBJ2-5 TRBV18 . TGTGCCAGCTCACCACCCCCCAGAGAGACCCAGTACTTC CASSPPPRETQYF
. TRBJ1-2 TRBV12-3/TRBV12-4 TRBD1 TGTGCCAGCAGGCCGACAGGGAAGATCTATGGCTACACCTTC CASRPTGKIYGYTF
many TRBJ2-7 TRBV5-6 . TGTGCCAGCAGCTTTGCCAGGTACGAGCAGTACTTC CASSFARYEQYF
. TRBJ2-3 TRBV7-6 . TGTGCCAGCAGCCAACACCATGGAGGGAGCACAGATACGCAGTATTTT CASSQHHGGSTDTQYF
many TRBJ2-3 TRBV7-2 . TGTGCCAGCAGCTCGCCCCGGTGGTCTAGCACAGATACGCAGTATTTT CASSSPRWSSTDTQYF
many TRBJ2-5 TRBV7-9 . TGTGCCAGCAGCGGACTCGCTTTGGAGACCCAGTACTTC CASSGLALETQYF
many TRBJ1-1 TRBV6-2/TRBV6-3 TRBD1 TGTGCCAGCATTCCTCGAGGGGGCGAGGCTTTCTTT CASIPRGGEAFF
. TRBJ2-1 TRBV12-3/TRBV12-4 . TGTGCCAGCAGTTTCGGCACAGGGAGGTTATGGAATGAGCAGTTCTTC CASSFGTGRLWNEQFF
many TRBJ1-2 TRBV20-1 . TGCAGTGCGTCACGGGAGGGGAGGAACTATGGCTACACCTTC CSASREGRNYGYTF
many TRBJ2-7 TRBV3-1 . TGTGCCAGCAGCCAAGACGGTTTACCCTACGAGCAGTACTTC CASSQDGLPYEQYF
many TRBJ1-1 TRBV7-9 . TGTGCCAGCAGCTTGAGCCGAATGGGAGCTTTCTTT CASSLSRMGAFF
many TRBJ2-3 TRBV28 . TGTGCCAGCAGACCTCCTGGGGGCACAGATACGCAGTATTTT CASRPPGGTDTQYF
many TRBJ1-1 TRBV20-1 . TGCAGTGCTAGGTCGGGGACATGGAACACTGAAGCTTTCTTT CSARSGTWNTEAFF
few TRBJ1-1 TRBV12-3/TRBV12-4 . TGTGCCAGTAGAGGCGGTGAAGCTTTCTTT CASRGGEAFF
many TRBJ1-1 TRBV7-3 . TGTGCCAGCAGCTTATACGCACACACTGAAGCTTTCTTT CASSLYAHTEAFF
many TRBJ2-7 TRBV18 . TGTGCCAGCTCACGCGGGACAGAGCTCTACGAGCAGTACTTC CASSRGTELYEQYF
few TRBJ1-2 TRBV5-8 . TGTGCCAGCAAGGCGGGGGCCCGGCCCTATGGCTACACCTTC CASKAGARPYGYTF
. TRBJ2-1 TRBV19 . TGTGCCAGCGTAGGGCCAGGCTTCCGGGGGCAGTTCTTC CASVGPGFRGQFF
few TRBJ2-7 TRBV14 TRBD2 TGTGCCAGCAGCCAAGTAGCTAGCGGGTTTATGTCGATCTACGAGCAGTACTTC CASSQVASGFMSIYEQYF
few TRBJ2-7 TRBV28 TRBD1 TGTGCCAGCCTCAGAGGGGGACAGGGGGCAGGGGAGCAGTACTTC CASLRGGQGAGEQYF
many TRBJ2-5 TRBV14 . TGTGCCAGCAGCTCCGGGTTTGGGCTCGAGAAGACCCAGTACTTC CASSSGFGLEKTQYF
. TRBJ2-1 TRBV20-1 . TGCAGTGCCCCATGGGGCAGCGGCTCTACCCATTACAATGAGCAGTTCTTC CSAPWGSGSTHYNEQFF
. TRBJ1-2 TRBV19 TRBD1 TGTGCCAGTATCCCGGGACAGGGGGCAGGTCTTGGCTACACCTTC CASIPGQGAGLGYTF
many TRBJ2-1 TRBV12-3/TRBV12-4 TRBD2 TGTGCCAGCACGAAGACTAGCGGTTACAATGAGCAGTTCTTC CASTKTSGYNEQFF
many TRBJ2-7 TRBV7-9 . TGTGCCAGCAGCCCCCCCCAGACAGCATCCTACGAGCAGTACTTC CASSPPQTASYEQYF
many TRBJ2-1 TRBV3-1 TRBD2 TGTGCCAGCAGCCAACTTGCCGGGACTAGATTCCACAATGAGCAGTTCTTC CASSQLAGTRFHNEQFF
. TRBJ2-2 TRBV28 TRBD2 TGTGCCAGCAGTTTCCCGGGAGGGGGGACCGGGGAGCTGTTTTTT CASSFPGGGTGELFF
many TRBJ2-1 TRBV19 TRBD1 TGTGCCAGTAGTCCATCGACAGGGGTTAATGAGCAGTTCTTC CASSPSTGVNEQFF
many TRBJ2-7 TRBV6-1 TRBD1 TGTGCCAGCAGTCACCTGACAGGGGGCCGGAGGAGAAGCTACGAGCAGTACTTC CASSHLTGGRRRSYEQYF
many TRBJ2-2 TRBV12-3/TRBV12-4 TRBD2 TGTGCCAGCAACAGAATTGGACTAGCGGAGGACACCGGGGAGCTGTTTTTT CASNRIGLAEDTGELFF
many TRBJ2-1 TRBV20-1 . TGCAGTGCTACCCGAACCTCGGATGAGCAGTTCTTC CSATRTSDEQFF
many TRBJ2-3 TRBV20-1 TRBD2 TGCAGTGCTAGAGATCTCGGTAGCGGGATTTCGGTGAGAGATACGCAGTATTTT CSARDLGSGISVRDTQYF
few TRBJ2-1 TRBV9 . TGTGCCAGCAGCGTAGGGGCCGAAAATGAGCAGTTCTTC CASSVGAENEQFF
many TRBJ2-1 TRBV2 TRBD2 TGTGCCAGCAGTGGGGGGGGGTCCTTCCACCAGAGCTCCTACAATGAGCAGTTCTTC CASSGGGSFHQSSYNEQFF
. TRBJ2-7 TRBV11-2 . TGTGCCAGCAGTCTGGAAGGGATGTTTCCCGAGCAGTACTTC CASSLEGMFPEQYF